These 29 T cell receptor beta chains share one sample of origin, sequenced in a study of cytomegalovirus exposure and HLA in healthy donors. PCR used 60 Vbeta primers and 13 Jbeta primers. The protocol was immunoSEQ multiplex PCR, while the TCRdb copy is restricted to in-frame clones and leaves out a portion. Found here are 100,000 to 120,000 clones, over 65% of them singletons; the top ten hold around 15%. Sequencing was done on a sample of PBMCs. The receptors stem from a man in his thirties or forties in good health and CMV-seropositive.

V gene TRBV11-1 combines with J gene TRBJ1-1, with D maybe TRBD1 (6 bases). Trimming removed 4 bases from V and 4 bases from J, with 13 bases in between. Germline V CDR1 and CDR2: SGHAT, FQDESV (reference sequence). The CDR3 has 14 residues. CDR3 amino acids: CASSSSDRSTEAFF. The CDR3 nucleotides read TGTGCCAGCAGCTCTTCGGACAGAAGCACTGAAGCTTTCTTT.

This clone was seen once. The CDR3 sequence is CSVESPQGARETQYF. CDR3 nucleotides: TGCAGCGTTGAGAGTCCCCAGGGGGCGAGAGAGACCCAGTACTTC. V gene TRBV29-1 combines with J gene TRBJ2-5; TRBD1 agrees at 8 bases. Germline trimming cut 3 bases from V and 4 bases from J; bases unmatched to any gene: 10. CDR3 length: 15 amino acids. Looked up from germline, CDR1 is SQVTM and CDR2 is ANQGSEA.

The rearrangement links TRBV4-3 to TRBJ1-3, with D maybe TRBD1 (5 bases). V lost 0 bases and J lost 0, with 12 bases in between. This CDR3 is built from 17 residues. Germline CDR1 is LGHNA and CDR2 is YSLEER. The CDR3 sequence is CASSQESGTDSGNTIYF. Written as DNA, the CDR3 is TGCGCCAGCAGCCAAGAGAGCGGGACGGACTCTGGAAACACCATATATTTT.

The chain has TRBV18 and TRBJ2-7; 9 bases align to TRBD1. The V gene's germline CDR1 is KGHSH and CDR2 LQKENI. The CDR3 sequence is 16 residues long. The V and J ends lost 3 bases and 4 bases, in that order; junction bases with no gene match: 10. The CDR3 DNA sequence: TGTGCCAGCTCACCGAGCCTGGACAGGGGCCTTTACGAGCAGTACTTC. Amino acids: CASSPSLDRGLYEQYF.

This chain joins TRBV30 and TRBJ2-3; 9 bases fit TRBD2. The CDR3 is made up of 14 amino acids. Germline trimming cut 0 bases from V and 6 bases from J; bases unmatched to any gene: 4. Germline V gene sequence: CDR1 GTSNPN, CDR2 SVGIG (reference sequence). In nucleotides, the CDR3 is TGTGCCTGGAGTGTGGGTAGCGGGAGTGATACGCAGTATTTT. The encoded protein is CAWSVGSGSDTQYF.

This rearrangement joins TRBV7-6 to TRBJ1-5; TRBD1 might be the D (6 bases). Germline CDR1 SGHVS, CDR2 FNYEAQ. This CDR3 is 14 amino acids long. V lost 6 bases, J lost 2 bases, and 11 bases lay in between. The DNA of the CDR3 is TGTGCCAGCAGTAAGGGGGATGGCAATCAGCCCCAGCATTTT. It translates to CASSKGDGNQPQHF.

This sequence joins TRBV15 and TRBJ1-2; D possibly corresponds to TRBD1 (6 bases). The germline V gene has CDR1 LNHNV and CDR2 YYDKDF (reference sequence). This CDR3 is 13 amino acids long. The V and J ends lost 5 bases and 4 bases respectively, with 11 bases between them. The CDR3 DNA is TGTGCCACCAGCGAGGGGGTTGGCTATGGCTACACCTTC. Translated, it gives CATSEGVGYGYTF.

The V and J genes are TRBV7-9 and TRBJ1-1; D is possibly TRBD1 (6 bases). Germline V lookup: CDR1 SEHNR, CDR2 FQNEAQ (reference sequence). The CDR3 has 15 residues. V dropped 0 bases and J dropped 2 bases, with 10 bases sitting between them. CDR3 in DNA: TGTGCCAGCAGCTTAGCGGAGGACAGAAACACTGAAGCTTTCTTT. Amino acid sequence: CASSLAEDRNTEAFF.

The rearrangement uses TRBV7-9 and TRBJ1-6, with a tentative D call TRBD1 (6 bases). Germline-derived CDR1 and CDR2 are SEHNR and FQNEAQ (reference sequence). V was trimmed by 4 bases and J by 8 bases, leaving 15 bases between them. The CDR3 spans 15 residues. CDR3 sequence reads: CASSSRTASYSPLHF. CDR3 sequence (DNA): TGTGCCAGCAGCTCAAGGACAGCTTCCTATTCACCCCTCCACTTT.

The chain uses TRBV5-1 and TRBJ2-7; 9 nucleotides align to TRBD1. J gave up 2 bases and V 2 bases, and 8 bases lay outside the gene matches. The CDR3 spans 16 residues. Germline values: CDR1 SGHRS, CDR2 YFSETQ. Here the CDR3 reads CASSLARDRATYEQYF. CDR3 coding DNA: TGCGCCAGCAGCTTAGCGAGGGACAGGGCAACCTACGAGCAGTACTTC.

A few counts support this clone. V is TRBV30 and J is TRBJ2-5, with D possibly TRBD1 on 6 matching bases. Germline loops: CDR1 GTSNPN, CDR2 SVGIG (reference sequence). The V end lost 0 bases, the J end lost 2 bases, and 13 bases lay between the germline ends. The CDR3 is made up of 15 amino acids. CDR3 in amino acids: CAWSVKGQGQETQYF. CDR3 in DNA: TGTGCCTGGAGTGTAAAAGGGCAGGGGCAAGAGACCCAGTACTTC.

The rearrangement links TRBV9 to TRBJ1-1; 7 positions match TRBD1. CDR3 size: 14 residues. Trimming at V came to 7 bases and at J to 3 bases, leaving 9 bases not matched to a gene. Germline V lookup: CDR1 SGDLS, CDR2 YYNGEE. CDR3 bases: TGTGCCAGCGCCCCAGAGGGGGCGGACACTGAAGCTTTCTTT. This encodes CASAPEGADTEAFF.

V usage is TRBV10-1 and J usage is TRBJ2-7; 8 bases fit TRBD2. J lost 2 bases, V lost 5 bases, and 2 bases had no gene match. CDR3 length equals 13 residues. Germline CDR1 WNHNN, CDR2 SYGVQD (reference sequence). The CDR3 bases are TGCGCCAGCAGTCCCGGGGGGGCCTACGAGCAGTACTTC. Protein: CASSPGGAYEQYF.

This clone has more than one count but fewer than ten. V gene TRBV4-2 combines with J gene TRBJ2-7, with TRBD2 identical over 13 bases. The length of the CDR3 is 15 residues. Trimming took 0 bases from V and 5 from J; bases not matched to a gene: 1. The germline V gene encodes CDR1 LGHNA and CDR2 YNFKEQ. CDR3 region: CASSQDGTSGNEQYF. The CDR3 coding sequence is TGTGCCAGCAGCCAAGATGGGACTAGCGGGAACGAGCAGTACTTC.

The rearrangement links TRBV4-2 to TRBJ2-3; TRBD2 might be the D (5 bases). In germline, CDR1 is LGHNA, CDR2 YNFKEQ. The CDR3 runs to 13 residues. V was clipped by 5 bases and J by 4 bases, with 10 bases between them. In DNA form, the CDR3 reads TGTGCCAGCAGCTTCGAGGGTGCAGATACGCAGTATTTT. As protein: CASSFEGADTQYF.

The chain has TRBV30 and TRBJ2-3, with D possibly TRBD1 on 5 matching bases. The CDR3 length is 15 residues. Germline CDR1 is GTSNPN and CDR2 is SVGIG (reference sequence). V shed 5 bases and J shed 3 bases, with 18 bases lying between them. The CDR3 nucleotides read TGTGCCTGGGATGGGGCGGCAGGGATTACAGATACGCAGTATTTT. Protein product: CAWDGAAGITDTQYF.

The rearrangement uses TRBV7-2 and TRBJ2-1, with D unclear. The CDR3 length is 19 residues. V lost 3 bases, J lost 0 bases, and 21 bases lay in between. The germline V gene encodes CDR1 SGHTA and CDR2 FQGNSA. The CDR3 protein is CASSLRAQRYHSSYNEQFF. The CDR3 region has the DNA TGTGCCAGCAGCTTGCGCGCGCAACGATACCATAGCTCCTACAATGAGCAGTTCTTC.

The V gene is TRBV12-2, the J gene TRBJ2-7; the table's D call, TRBD2, was not checked against the DNA. TRBV12-2 is shown as a pseudogene. CDR3 length: 18 amino acids. The CDR3 spells CASRFPGTGLAGGYEQYF. The CDR3 region has the DNA TGTGCAAGTCGCTTCCCGGGAACAGGACTAGCGGGGGGCTACGAGCAGTACTTC.

V usage is TRBV6-5 and J usage is TRBJ2-1; D perhaps matches TRBD2 (5 bases). Trimming removed 5 bases from V and 0 bases from J, with 11 bases in between. CDR1 is MNHEY, CDR2 SVGAGI, per germline. This CDR3 comprises 15 residues. CDR3 in amino acids: CASSPSGSSYNEQFF. The CDR3 DNA is TGTGCCAGCAGTCCCAGCGGCAGCTCCTACAATGAGCAGTTCTTC.

The CDR3 bases are TGTGCCAGCAGTTTAGGCCGTAGCGGGCCGTACCAAGAGACCCAGTACTTC. It encodes CASSLGRSGPYQETQYF. The chain is built from TRBV27 and TRBJ2-5, with 7 bases aligning to TRBD2. This CDR3 is built from 17 residues. From germline, CDR1 is MNHEY and CDR2 SMNVEV (reference sequence). With 2 bases clipped from V and 0 bases from J, the junction kept 9 bases outside the gene matches.

J is TRBJ1-2 and V is TRBV6-5; possible D gene TRBD1, 6 bases. Between the trimmed V and J ends, which lost 7 bases and 6 bases, there was a span of 15 bases. Germline-derived CDR1 and CDR2 are MNHEY and SVGAGI. The CDR3 runs 13 residues. In nucleotides, the CDR3 is TGTGCCAGCAAAACCCGGGACATTGATGGCTACACCTTC. Its translation is CASKTRDIDGYTF.

This chain joins TRBV5-6 and TRBJ2-3; D unclear. CDR1 is SGHDT and CDR2 is YYEEEE in the germline V gene. The V end was cut by 0 bases, the J end by 3 bases, with 8 bases between. The length of the CDR3 is 14 residues. The CDR3 nucleotides are TGTGCCAGCAGCTTGGCAGGAAGAACAGATACGCAGTATTTT. This gives the protein CASSLAGRTDTQYF.

This clone was found a few times. The V call is TRBV9, the J call TRBJ2-3; D unresolved. Germline V gives CDR1 SGDLS, CDR2 YYNGEE. V shed 0 bases and J shed 4 bases, with 9 bases lying between them. The CDR3 extends over 14 amino acids. CDR3 protein: CASSVDRVSDTQYF. The CDR3 region has the DNA TGTGCCAGCAGCGTAGACCGGGTCTCAGATACGCAGTATTTT.

The V gene is TRBV7-9, the J gene TRBJ1-4; D is uncertain. V lost 1 base, J lost 7 bases, and 4 bases lay in between. Germline CDR1 is SEHNR and CDR2 is FQNEAQ (reference sequence). The CDR3 spans 12 residues. The CDR3 reads CASSLDLEKLFF. The CDR3, as DNA: TGTGCCAGCAGCTTAGATCTTGAAAAACTGTTTTTT.

This clone was seen a single time. This chain connects TRBV7-3 to TRBJ2-1; TRBD2 agrees at 9 bases. The CDR3 runs to 17 residues. After removal of 2 bases from V and 0 bases from J, the junction contained 5 bases not matched to a gene. Germline V gene lookup returns CDR1 SGHTA and CDR2 FQGTGA. The CDR3 sequence: CASSLGGGGVSYNEQFF. CDR3 in DNA: TGTGCCAGCAGCTTAGGGGGCGGGGGGGTCTCCTACAATGAGCAGTTCTTC.

The chain couples TRBV10-3 to TRBJ2-2; TRBD1 matches at 8 bases. V lost 6 bases to trimming and J lost 1 base; unmatched junction nucleotides: 1. CDR3 size: 14 residues. Germline CDR1 and CDR2: ENHRY and SYGVKD. The CDR3 loop is CAIRQGVNTGELFF. DNA for the CDR3: TGTGCCATCAGACAGGGGGTGAACACCGGGGAGCTGTTTTTT.

The chain uses TRBV5-4 and TRBJ1-4; 8 positions match TRBD1. V lost 4 bases to trimming and J lost 2 bases; unmatched junction nucleotides: 7. CDR1 and CDR2 (germline): SGHNT, YYREEE (reference sequence). This CDR3 contains 16 residues. CDR3 residues: CASSEGQALTNEKLFF. The CDR3 bases are TGTGCCAGCAGCGAGGGACAGGCGCTCACTAATGAAAAACTGTTTTTT.

The chain uses TRBV19 and TRBJ1-1; D is unresolved. The CDR3 spans 15 residues. The germline gives CDR1 LNHDA, CDR2 SQIVND (reference sequence). V was cut by 1 base and J by 4 bases, with 13 bases left in between. CDR3 in amino acids: CASSIAGSAITEAFF. CDR3 coding DNA: TGTGCCAGTAGTATAGCCGGGAGTGCGATCACTGAAGCTTTCTTT.

This chain connects TRBV28 to TRBJ2-3, with 8 bases lining up with TRBD2. V lost 3 bases to trimming and J lost 2 bases; unmatched junction nucleotides: 4. From germline, CDR1 is MDHEN and CDR2 SYDVKM. CDR3 length equals 15 residues. CDR3: CASSFLRGDTDTQYF. Written as DNA, the CDR3 is TGTGCCAGCAGTTTTTTGCGGGGGGACACAGATACGCAGTATTTT. The whole variable domain, filled in from reference TRBV28 and TRBJ2-3, reads DVKVTQSSRYLVKRTGEKVFLECVQDMDHENMFWYRQDPGLGLRLIYFSYDVKMKEKGDIPEGYSVSREKKERFSLILESASTNQTSMYLCASSFLRGDTDTQYFGPGTRLTVL.